The 15 T cell receptor beta chains below all came from one sample that was sequenced in a study of early T cells in non-severe SARS-CoV-2 infection. TCRdb independently ran MiXCR on the 5' RACE reads; one entry per CDR3 protein. The table shows 60,000 to 75,000 distinct CDR3 sequences, with 10% to 15% occurring only once. This specimen was whole blood, taken at baseline. Every receptor here comes from an adult who was a healthcare worker with PCR-confirmed SARS-CoV-2 infection or an uninfected control (not recorded which).

This clonotype has only a few counts. This chain connects TRBV20-1 to TRBJ1-3; D is possibly TRBD1 (6 bases). From germline, CDR1 is DFQATT and CDR2 SNEGSKA (reference sequence). This CDR3 has 15 residues. Trimming removed 3 bases from V and 0 bases from J, with 12 bases in between. CDR3 nucleotides: TGCAGTGCTAGGCCCTGGGACATCTCTGGAAACACCATATATTTT. As protein: CSARPWDISGNTIYF.

This clonotype appeared many times. This chain uses TRBV28 with TRBJ2-7; 12 bases match TRBD2. This CDR3 has 17 amino acids. From germline, CDR1 is MDHEN and CDR2 SYDVKM. V shed 6 bases and J 6 bases; nucleotides not matched to a gene: 15. CDR3: CASSILGTSGPLAEQYF. DNA for the CDR3: TGTGCCAGCAGCATTCTAGGGACTAGCGGGCCCCTGGCCGAGCAGTACTTC.

The chain carries TRBV7-9 and TRBJ1-1, with D uncertain. V was pared by 2 bases and J by 5 bases, with 12 bases between. CDR1 is SEHNR and CDR2 is FQNEAQ in the germline V gene (reference sequence). The CDR3 runs to 14 residues. The CDR3 bases are TGTGCCAGCAGCTTACAAGAACGGGGAACTGAAGCTTTCTTT. Protein product: CASSLQERGTEAFF.

J is TRBJ1-5 and V is TRBV10-3, with 10 bases lining up with TRBD1. Unmatched junction bases numbered 6, after V lost 3 bases and J lost 7 bases. CDR1 is ENHRY, CDR2 SYGVKD, per germline. The CDR3 extends over 15 amino acids. CDR3 coding DNA: TGTGCCATCAGTGACCCAGGGACAGGGGAGCAGCCCCAGCATTTT. Its translation: CAISDPGTGEQPQHF.

This rearrangement joins TRBV29-1 to TRBJ2-4, with no clear D. Germline CDR1 and CDR2: SQVTM and ANQGSEA. With 5 bases removed from V and 0 bases from J, the gap between germline ends came to 11 bases. The CDR3 totals 14 residues. The CDR3 loop reads CSVKTELAKNIQYF. CDR3 coding DNA: TGCAGCGTTAAAACAGAATTAGCCAAAAACATTCAGTACTTC.

This clonotype was picked up a small number of times. The V gene is TRBV7-9, the J gene TRBJ1-1, with 8 bases fitting TRBD1. Germline-derived CDR1 and CDR2 are SEHNR and FQNEAQ (reference sequence). V lost 6 bases to trimming and J lost 2 bases; unmatched junction nucleotides: 8. The CDR3 runs to 15 residues. In DNA, the CDR3 is TGTGCCAGCAGAGACGGACAGGGCATCAACACTGAAGCTTTCTTT. Amino acids: CASRDGQGINTEAFF.

J is TRBJ2-1 and V is TRBV7-9; 8 bases fit TRBD1. Losses at the gene ends were 2 bases for V and 0 bases for J; bases not matched to a gene: 3. The CDR3 consists of 16 residues. Germline values: CDR1 SEHNR, CDR2 FQNEAQ (reference sequence). The CDR3 here is CASSLRTGSSYNEQFF. The CDR3 DNA is TGTGCCAGCAGCTTACGGACAGGGAGCTCCTACAATGAGCAGTTCTTC.

In its sample, this clonotype was seen a few times. J is TRBJ2-2 and V is TRBV29-1, with D unresolved. From germline, CDR1 is SQVTM and CDR2 ANQGSEA. V lost 7 bases, J lost 0 bases, and 9 bases lay in between. CDR3 length equals 13 residues. Written as DNA, the CDR3 is TGCAGCGGTCGCCGGGCGAACACCGGGGAGCTGTTTTTT. Amino acids: CSGRRANTGELFF.

This rearrangement joins TRBV29-1 to TRBJ2-3; D remains unclear. Deletions cut 4 bases from V and 1 base from J, with 15 bases between. This CDR3 spans 15 amino acids. Germline loops: CDR1 SQVTM, CDR2 ANQGSEA. The CDR3 here is CSVVVGGGGTDTQYF. CDR3 DNA sequence: TGCAGCGTTGTGGTAGGTGGCGGAGGCACAGATACGCAGTATTTT.

This clonotype was picked up a small number of times. V is TRBV28 and J is TRBJ1-4; tentative D call: TRBD1 (6 bases). This CDR3 has 16 amino acids. V lost 3 bases and J 1 base, leaving 12 bases between the germline ends. Germline CDR1 is MDHEN and CDR2 is SYDVKM. The CDR3 region has the DNA TGTGCCAGCAGTTTCTCAGGGGAGGGAACTAATGAAAAACTGTTTTTT. Protein product: CASSFSGEGTNEKLFF.

The table lists this clonotype with many counts. The chain links TRBV11-2 to TRBJ2-1; TRBD2 matches 8 bases. The CDR3 loop spans 15 amino acids. V shed 0 bases, J shed 2 bases, and the junction held 0 bases outside the gene matches. Germline V gene data show CDR1 as SGHAT and CDR2 as FQNNGV. CDR3 bases: TGTGCCAGCAGCTTAGAGACTAGCGCCTACAATGAGCAGTTCTTC. Protein product: CASSLETSAYNEQFF.

CDR3 sequence reads: CASSWSGGSYNEQFF. For the CDR3, the DNA is TGCGCCAGCAGCTGGAGCGGAGGCTCCTACAATGAGCAGTTCTTC. The chain is built from TRBV5-1 and TRBJ2-1, with D tentatively TRBD2 (5 bases). V was trimmed by 3 bases and J by 0 bases, leaving 10 bases between them. Germline V gene lookup returns CDR1 SGHRS and CDR2 YFSETQ. The CDR3 has 15 residues.

This clonotype appeared a few times. The chain uses TRBV6-1 and TRBJ1-5, with no clear D. Trimming removed 0 bases from V and 0 bases from J, with 12 bases in between. Germline V gene sequence: CDR1 MNHNS, CDR2 SASEGT. There are 17 residues in the CDR3. The CDR3 region has the DNA TGTGCCAGCAGTGAAGCTGTAGGCAGCCTTAGCAATCAGCCCCAGCATTTT. This encodes CASSEAVGSLSNQPQHF.

V is TRBV7-9 and J is TRBJ1-3; no clear D gene. The V gene lost 1 base and the J gene lost 1 base, with 8 bases spanning the gap. Germline V gene lookup returns CDR1 SEHNR and CDR2 FQNEAQ (reference sequence). The CDR3 covers 15 residues. The CDR3 DNA follows: TGTGCCAGCAGCTTAGAGGCGGGTTCTGGAAACACCATATATTTT. Translation: CASSLEAGSGNTIYF. Full variable domain (remainder filled in from reference TRBV7-9 and TRBJ1-3): DTGVSQNPRHKITKRGQNVTFRCDPISEHNRLYWYRQTLGQGPEFLTYFQNEAQLEKSRLLSDRFSAERPKGSFSTLEIQRTEQGDSAMYLCASSLEAGSGNTIYFGEGSWLTVV.

This chain uses TRBV11-2 with TRBJ1-1, with 9 nucleotides matching TRBD1. This CDR3 is built from 13 residues. Trimming took 8 bases from V and 2 from J; bases not matched to a gene: 3. The germline V gene encodes CDR1 SGHAT and CDR2 FQNNGV. The CDR3 reads CASGQGSNTEAFF. The DNA for the CDR3 is TGTGCCAGCGGACAGGGGAGCAACACTGAAGCTTTCTTT.